The present T cell receptor (beta chain) was sequenced within a study of identical twins. CDR1 SQVTM and CDR2 ANQGSEA come from the germline V gene. The CDR3 contains 12 residues. Trimming shortened V by 4 bases and J by 5 bases, and 11 bases separated the two germline ends. This clonotype was recorded a few times. Its antigen is currently unknown. Study-wide points: Cord blood beta clonotypes present at high abundance carried fewer insertions; no such pattern appeared in memory repertoires.

TCRdb recomputed calls from the 5' RACE reads with MiXCR, one row per CDR3 protein. Of over 550,000 distinct CDR3 sequences in the sample, under 8.5% were seen once. The same sample was also used in a study of yellow fever vaccine responses in identical twins.

The sequencing sample was made of PBMCs. The source of this sequence is a woman younger than 35 in good health. The chain employs TRBV29-1 and TRBJ1-2, with D perhaps matching TRBD1 (6 bases). The CDR3 bases are TGCAGCGTTGGGGACACACTTTATGGCTACACCTTC. This sequence encodes CSVGDTLYGYTF. Full variable domain (rest looked up from reference TRBV29-1 and TRBJ1-2): SAVISQKPSRDICQRGTSLTIQCQVDSQVTMMFWYRQQPGQSLTLIATANQGSEATYESGFVIDKFPISRPNLTFSTLTVSNMSPEDSSIYLCSVGDTLYGYTFGSGTRLTVV.